One and the same sample provided the 14 T cell receptor beta chains below, sequenced in a study of blood T cells in healthy people across ages. PCR was performed a second time for 7 to 11 cycles using a sample-barcoded 5' primer and a J-beta primer mix. TCRdb redid the calling of the 5' RACE reads with MiXCR, one entry per CDR3 protein. The sample includes about 1.5 million distinct CDR3 sequences, around 42% of them seen just once. The sample taken for sequencing was blood. The receptors were sampled from a woman aged 18-35 years in good health.

This clonotype was counted only a few times. The chain is built from TRBV7-2 and TRBJ2-1, with 7 bases identical to TRBD1. CDR1 and CDR2 (germline): SGHTA, FQGNSA. Losses at the gene ends were 6 bases for V and 6 bases for J; bases not matched to a gene: 17. This CDR3 comprises 17 residues. In DNA form, the CDR3 reads TGTGCCAGCAGAAATACAGGGGTTGGTAGCAGATTCAATGAGCAGTTCTTC. It translates to CASRNTGVGSRFNEQFF.

The chain combines TRBV7-9 with TRBJ2-2, with 9 bases that match TRBD2. The ends lost 5 bases at V and 6 bases at J; junction bases unmatched: 10. CDR1 and CDR2 from the germline V gene are SEHNR and FQNEAQ (reference sequence). The CDR3 extends over 16 amino acids. Here the CDR3 reads CASSTISGGAPGELFF. The CDR3 DNA reads as TGTGCCAGCAGCACAATTAGCGGGGGTGCACCCGGGGAGCTGTTTTTT.

There are a few counts of this clonotype. The chain combines TRBV6-5 with TRBJ2-1, with 9 bases aligning to TRBD2. The V segment lost 2 bases and the J segment 5 bases; nucleotides outside the gene matches: 13. Per the germline V gene, CDR1 is MNHEY and CDR2 is SVGAGI. The CDR3 sequence is 18 residues long. The CDR3 reads CASSYRPRLAGLDNEQFF. The CDR3 bases are TGTGCCAGCAGTTACAGGCCTCGCCTAGCGGGATTAGACAATGAGCAGTTCTTC.

The chain has TRBV20-1 and TRBJ2-5; the D gene is possibly TRBD2 (6 bases). The ends were cut back, 2 bases at V and 3 bases at J, with 10 bases in the middle. The CDR3 runs 13 residues. Germline CDR1 is DFQATT and CDR2 is SNEGSKA (reference sequence). The CDR3 DNA reads as TGCAGTGCTAGAAGGGACTGGAAAGAGACCCAGTACTTC. It encodes CSARRDWKETQYF.

The chain links TRBV20-1 to TRBJ1-1; D perhaps matches TRBD1 (6 bases). V was trimmed by 5 bases and J by 6 bases, leaving 13 bases between them. The germline V gene has CDR1 DFQATT and CDR2 SNEGSKA (reference sequence). CDR3 length equals 12 residues. The CDR3 DNA reads TGCAGTGCTCGGACAGTTTCCCCTGAAGCTTTCTTT. Residues: CSARTVSPEAFF.

This chain links TRBV5-1 with TRBJ2-7, with unresolved D. The CDR3 runs 15 residues. Germline CDR1 and CDR2: SGHRS and YFSETQ. Trimming took 5 bases from V and 3 from J, leaving 18 bases between them. The CDR3 DNA sequence: TGCGCCAGCAGAGTAGGATCCAACCCTCACTACGAGCAGTACTTC. This sequence encodes CASRVGSNPHYEQYF. The variable domain in full, completed from reference TRBV5-1 and TRBJ2-7, reads KAGVTQTPRYLIKTRGQQVTLSCSPISGHRSVSWYQQTPGQGLQFLFEYFSETQRNKGNFPGRFSGRQFSNSRSEMNVSTLELGDSALYLCASRVGSNPHYEQYFGPGTRLTVT.

This clonotype was counted between two and nine times. This sequence joins TRBV29-1 and TRBJ2-1; 8 bases align to TRBD2. The germline V gene encodes CDR1 SQVTM and CDR2 ANQGSEA. This CDR3 has 14 residues. V lost 1 base to trimming and J lost 2 bases; unmatched junction nucleotides: 1. The CDR3 is CSVEGLATYNEQFF. The CDR3 region has the DNA TGCAGCGTTGAAGGACTAGCGACCTACAATGAGCAGTTCTTC.

The chain couples TRBV6-2 or TRBV6-3 to TRBJ2-7, with D possibly TRBD2 on 5 matching bases. Germline CDR1 is MNHEY and CDR2 is SVGEGT. V was cut by 4 bases and J by 7 bases, with 23 bases left in between. CDR3 length: 16 amino acids. The CDR3 loop reads CASSFAPRGRTGEQYF. In DNA, the CDR3 is TGTGCCAGCAGTTTCGCACCTCGCGGCCGAACGGGAGAGCAGTACTTC.

The rearrangement links TRBV6-5 to TRBJ2-3, with D hard to call. The CDR3 sequence is 15 residues long. Germline V gives CDR1 MNHEY, CDR2 SVGAGI. The germline V and J ends were trimmed by 5 bases and 4 bases, with 16 bases remaining between them. The CDR3 loop reads CASSTPSKGADTQYF. In nucleotides, the CDR3 is TGTGCCAGCAGTACCCCAAGTAAGGGTGCAGATACGCAGTATTTT.

A few counts support this clonotype. The gene calls are TRBV7-2 and TRBJ2-1; TRBD2 might be the D (5 bases). Germline V lookup: CDR1 SGHTA, CDR2 FQGNSA. The length of the CDR3 is 14 residues. V shed 5 bases and J shed 8 bases, with 16 bases lying between them. CDR3 DNA: TGTGCCAGCAGCCCGCGGACTGGAGAGGATGAGCAGTTCTTC. Translating it yields CASSPRTGEDEQFF.

CDR3 residues: CASSQSIGDTQYF. The DNA of the CDR3 is TGCGCCAGCAGCCAATCCATCGGAGATACGCAGTATTTT. This chain connects TRBV4-1 to TRBJ2-3; no reliable D call. V was trimmed by 2 bases and J by 5 bases, leaving 8 bases between them. Germline CDR1 is MGHRA and CDR2 is YSYEKL. The CDR3 has 13 amino acids.

The chain carries TRBV30 and TRBJ1-1; no reliable D call. Germline loops: CDR1 GTSNPN, CDR2 SVGIG (reference sequence). The CDR3 totals 11 residues. V was pared by 8 bases and J by 4 bases, with 11 bases between. The CDR3 DNA reads as TGTGCCGGTGAACGGGGCACTGAAGCTTTCTTT. Encoded protein: CAGERGTEAFF.

V is TRBV12-3 or TRBV12-4 and J is TRBJ2-2; 13 positions match TRBD2. The ends lost 5 bases at V and 7 bases at J; junction bases unmatched: 7. This CDR3 comprises 16 residues. In nucleotides, the CDR3 is TGTGCCAGCAGTGCGACTAGCGGGGGGATCGACGGGGAGCTGTTTTTT. Residues: CASSATSGGIDGELFF.

The chain uses TRBV6-5 and TRBJ1-1; TRBD1 is a possible D gene (5 bases). The CDR3 has 19 amino acids. The V end was cut by 3 bases, the J end by 1 base, with 24 bases between. The germline V gene encodes CDR1 MNHEY and CDR2 SVGAGI. The CDR3 nucleotides are TGTGCCAGCAGTTATTTGTCTTGGAGGGACCCTTCGCGGAACACTGAAGCTTTCTTT. Translated, it gives CASSYLSWRDPSRNTEAFF.